A single TCR beta chain is shown here with its context. The antigen is undetermined. The CDR3 runs to 15 residues. V was shortened by 2 bases and J by 0 bases, with 8 bases between the two germline ends. TCRdb analysed the 5' RACE reads with MiXCR anew, one entry per CDR3 protein. The sample gives about 340,000 distinct CDR3 sequences, 3.5% to 4.5% of which show up once; approximately 24% is in the top ten. This sample was included in a study of T cells after yellow fever vaccination. General study results and limits: There was a possibility that FACS-sorted repertoires contained abundant clonotypes contaminating from the bulk population. Although the secondary response was weaker, it peaked faster, at day 5 versus 15.

This chain joins TRBV12-3 or TRBV12-4 and TRBJ2-4; D is perhaps TRBD2 (6 bases). The sequences come from PBMCs, collected 5 days after the yellow fever booster vaccination. The source of this sequence is a man aged 18 to 29 who received the YFV17D yellow fever vaccine. CDR3 nucleotides: TGTGCCAGCAGTTTAAGCGGGTTAGCCAAAAACATTCAGTACTTC. Translated, it gives CASSLSGLAKNIQYF.